This T cell receptor beta chain was identified in a study of blood T cell repertoires in COVID-19. Generated by immunoSEQ multiplex PCR, the TCRdb table keeps only in-frame clones and is missing some. The profile shows 65,000 to 70,000 clones, about 94% of them singletons. The germline gives CDR1 LGHNT, CDR2 FRNRAP. The CDR3 runs to 14 residues. Deletions cut 6 bases from V and 2 bases from J, with 10 bases between. The receptor was isolated from a man between 65 and 80 years old with active COVID-19. V and J are TRBV12-5 and TRBJ1-4, with D perhaps matching TRBD1 (5 bases). The sequenced sample consisted of peripheral blood. CDR3 loop: CASGEGLTNEKLFF. The CDR3 region has the DNA TGTGCTAGTGGGGAGGGACTGACTAATGAAAAACTGTTTTTT.